This TCR beta chain stems from a study of regulatory T cells in long-lasting Graves disease. In the study overall: Persistent cases took antithyroid drugs over 5 years and stayed TSH receptor antibody positive.

Building of the TCR beta libraries involved iRepertoire HTBI primers and Arm-PCR of CDR3 regions. How the authors handled the data: Samples collectively showed 62 TRBV and approximately 13 TRBJ segments. Each CDR3 protein is one row after TCRdb ran MiXCR on the multiplex PCR reads. TCRdb, not the authors, supplied the V and J calls. The table lists roughly 500,000 distinct CDR3 sequences, 20% to 25% of them singletons. Only one count was recorded for this clonotype. A much larger clone differs from this one at a single base, so this may be a read error. The CDR3 is made up of 15 amino acids. Germline V gives CDR1 SGHVS, CDR2 FQNEAQ. V dropped 2 bases and J dropped 3; count of bases not matched to a gene: 5. As to time point: persistent/refractory GD, antithyroid drugs over 5 years with positive TRAb. From PBMCs, RNA was extracted and then used to make the TCR library.

The V call is TRBV7-8, the J call TRBJ2-7, with 9 bases identical to TRBD1. This receptor was identified in a female donor with Graves disease. The starting material was peripheral blood mononuclear cells (PBMCs), obtained when the disease was refractory, from a patient treated with antithyroid drugs. The CDR3 DNA is TGTGCCAGCAGCTTATGGGGGACAGGGAACTACGAGCAGTACTTC. It translates to CASSLWGTGNYEQYF.